The clone carrying this TCR beta chain was counted many times. The target antigen is unknown. This sample was included in a study of glioma-infiltrating T cells. Study-wide points: Tissue-blood divergence was below expectation in non-neoplastic patients, above in gliomas.

V was trimmed by 8 bases and J by 4 bases, leaving 11 bases between them. This CDR3 has 12 residues. Germline-derived CDR1 and CDR2 are MDHEN and SYDVKM. Using RNA template, CDR3s of TCR alpha and beta were amplified with iRepertoire arm-PCR. One-step reverse transcription and amplification started from roughly 100-400 ng of tissue mRNA or PBMC total RNA. MiXCR, run by TCRdb on the multiplex PCR reads, gives a single entry per CDR3 protein. The sample has 100,000 to 150,000 distinct CDR3 sequences; around 25% are singletons. Sequenced input: glioma tissue, nonneoplastic brain tissue, or PBMCs (not recorded which). The origin of this receptor is a human donor with low-grade glioma or glioblastoma, undergoing nonglioma brain surgery, or in good health (not recorded which). The chain is built from TRBV28 and TRBJ1-2; no reliable D call. CDR3 residues: CASREPPYGYTF. CDR3 DNA sequence: TGTGCCAGCCGGGAGCCCCCCTATGGCTACACCTTC.